This T cell receptor (beta chain) emerged from a study of PD-1 blockade in classical Hodgkin lymphoma. Trimming took 0 bases from V and 2 from J, leaving 8 bases between them. Germline CDR1 is ENHRY and CDR2 is SYGVKD. This CDR3 contains 15 residues. Time point described: newly diagnosed, previously untreated cHL patient sample. The study purified CD4+ T cells from thawed PBMCs using magnetic negative selection. A comparison was provided by newly diagnosed, untreated classical Hodgkin lymphoma PBMCs. For this clone: The same CDR3 can be traced to other DNA sequences in this sample.

Generated by immunoSEQ multiplex PCR, the TCRdb table keeps only in-frame clones and is missing some. The sample carries about 22,000 clones, more than 80% recorded once. The chain uses TRBV10-3 and TRBJ1-3; D is uncertain. The sequencing input was CD4+ T cells from blood. This sequence originates from a human donor with classical Hodgkin lymphoma. In nucleotides, the CDR3 is TGTGCCATCAGTGAGTCTAGGCAGGCTGGAAACACCATATATTTT. Its translation: CAISESRQAGNTIYF.